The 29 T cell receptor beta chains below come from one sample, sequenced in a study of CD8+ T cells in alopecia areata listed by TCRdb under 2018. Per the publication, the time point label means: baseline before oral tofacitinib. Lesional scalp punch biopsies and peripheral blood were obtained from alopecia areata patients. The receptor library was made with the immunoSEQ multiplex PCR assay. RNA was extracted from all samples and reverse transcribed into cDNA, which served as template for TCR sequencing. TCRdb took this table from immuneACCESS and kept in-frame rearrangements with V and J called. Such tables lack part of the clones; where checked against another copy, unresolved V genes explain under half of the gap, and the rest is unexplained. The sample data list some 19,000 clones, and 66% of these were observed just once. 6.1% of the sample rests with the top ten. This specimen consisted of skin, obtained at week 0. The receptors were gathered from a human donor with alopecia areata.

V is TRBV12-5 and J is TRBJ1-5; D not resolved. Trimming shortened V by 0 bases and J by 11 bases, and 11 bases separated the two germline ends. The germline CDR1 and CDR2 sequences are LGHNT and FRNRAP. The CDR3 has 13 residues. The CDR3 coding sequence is TGTGCTAGTGGTTTGGTATCTGGCAGTTCCCAGCATTTT. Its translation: CASGLVSGSSQHF.

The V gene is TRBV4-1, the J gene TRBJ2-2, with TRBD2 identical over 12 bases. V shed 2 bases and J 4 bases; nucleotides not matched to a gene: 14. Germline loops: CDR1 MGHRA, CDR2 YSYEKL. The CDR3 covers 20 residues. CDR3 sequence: CASSQPRRSSGGAGTGELFF. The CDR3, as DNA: TGCGCCAGCAGCCAACCCCGGCGGTCTAGCGGGGGGGCGGGCACCGGGGAGCTGTTTTTT.

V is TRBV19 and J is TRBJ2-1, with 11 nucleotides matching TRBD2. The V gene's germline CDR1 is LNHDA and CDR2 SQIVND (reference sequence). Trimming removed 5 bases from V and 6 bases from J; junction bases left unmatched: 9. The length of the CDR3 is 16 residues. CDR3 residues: CASSRFSLAGGNEQFF. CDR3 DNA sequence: TGTGCCAGTAGTCGATTCTCGCTAGCGGGGGGCAATGAGCAGTTCTTC.

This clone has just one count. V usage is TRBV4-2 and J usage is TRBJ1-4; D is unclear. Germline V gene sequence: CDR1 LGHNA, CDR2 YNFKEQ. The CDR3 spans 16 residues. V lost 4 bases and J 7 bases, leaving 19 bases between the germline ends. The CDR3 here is CASSRTSRTFSEKLFF. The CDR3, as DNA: TGTGCCAGCAGCCGTACTTCAAGGACCTTTTCTGAAAAACTGTTTTTT.

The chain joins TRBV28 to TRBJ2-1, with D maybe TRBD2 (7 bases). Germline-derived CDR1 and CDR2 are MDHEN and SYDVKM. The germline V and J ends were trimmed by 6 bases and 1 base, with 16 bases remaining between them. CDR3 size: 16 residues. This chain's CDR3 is CASSRGGAMSYNEQFF. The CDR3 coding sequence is TGTGCCAGCAGCCGTGGGGGGGCCATGTCCTACAATGAGCAGTTCTTC.

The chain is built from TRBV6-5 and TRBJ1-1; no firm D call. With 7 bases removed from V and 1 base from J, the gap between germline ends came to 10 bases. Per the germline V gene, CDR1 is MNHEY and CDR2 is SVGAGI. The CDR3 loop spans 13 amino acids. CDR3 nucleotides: TGTGCCAGCACTATGGCGCCGAACACTGAAGCTTTCTTT. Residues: CASTMAPNTEAFF.

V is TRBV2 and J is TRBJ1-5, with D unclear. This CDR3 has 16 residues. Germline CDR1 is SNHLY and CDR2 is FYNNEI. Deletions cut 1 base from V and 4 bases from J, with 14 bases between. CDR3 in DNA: TGTGCCAGCAGTGAAGATCCGGGAAGAGGAAATCAGCCCCAGCATTTT. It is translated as CASSEDPGRGNQPQHF.

The CDR3, as DNA: TGCGCCAGCAGCCAAGAGGGGCAGATGAACACTGAAGCTTTCTTT. This sequence encodes CASSQEGQMNTEAFF. V gene TRBV4-1 combines with J gene TRBJ1-1, with D possibly being TRBD1 (5 bases). Germline CDR1 and CDR2: MGHRA and YSYEKL. The CDR3 is made up of 15 amino acids. Trimming stripped 0 bases from V and 0 bases from J, with 8 bases between.

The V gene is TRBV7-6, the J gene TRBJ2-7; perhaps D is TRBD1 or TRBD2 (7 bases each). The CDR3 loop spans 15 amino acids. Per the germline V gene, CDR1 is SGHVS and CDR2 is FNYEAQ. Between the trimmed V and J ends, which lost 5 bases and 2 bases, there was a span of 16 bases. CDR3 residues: CASSSRGGSTYEQYF. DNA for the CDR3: TGTGCCAGCAGCAGCAGGGGGGGTTCCACCTACGAGCAGTACTTC.

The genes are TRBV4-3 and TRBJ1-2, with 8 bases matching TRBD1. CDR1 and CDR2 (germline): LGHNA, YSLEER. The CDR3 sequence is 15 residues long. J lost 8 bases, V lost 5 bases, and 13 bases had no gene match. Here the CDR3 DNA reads TGCGCCAGCAGCTTACGCTTCCAGGGGGCGCGCGGCTACACCTTC. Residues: CASSLRFQGARGYTF.

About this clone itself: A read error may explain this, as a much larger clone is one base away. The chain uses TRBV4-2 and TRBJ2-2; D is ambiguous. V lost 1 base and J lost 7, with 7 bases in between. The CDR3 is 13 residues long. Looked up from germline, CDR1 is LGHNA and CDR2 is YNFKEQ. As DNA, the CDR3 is TGTGCCAGCAGCCAAGCCCCTTTCGGGGAGCTGTTTTTT. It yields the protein CASSQAPFGELFF.

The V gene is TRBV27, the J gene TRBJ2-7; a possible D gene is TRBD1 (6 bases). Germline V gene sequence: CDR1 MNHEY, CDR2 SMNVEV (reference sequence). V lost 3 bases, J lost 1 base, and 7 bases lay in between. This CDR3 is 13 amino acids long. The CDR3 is CASSFQGSYEQYF. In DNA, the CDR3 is TGTGCCAGCAGTTTTCAGGGGTCCTACGAGCAGTACTTC.

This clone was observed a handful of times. The CDR3 nucleotides are TGCAGCGTTGAACGAGGCCAGGGGGACAATCAGCCCCAGCATTTT. It specifies CSVERGQGDNQPQHF. This chain connects TRBV29-1 to TRBJ1-5, with TRBD1 matching over 7 bases. Germline CDR1 SQVTM, CDR2 ANQGSEA. J gave up 3 bases and V 2 bases, and 7 bases lay outside the gene matches. The length of the CDR3 is 15 residues.

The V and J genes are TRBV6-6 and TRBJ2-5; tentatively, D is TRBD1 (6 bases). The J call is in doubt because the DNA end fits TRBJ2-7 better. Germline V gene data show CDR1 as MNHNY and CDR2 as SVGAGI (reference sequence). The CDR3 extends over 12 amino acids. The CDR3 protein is CASTGTSHEQYF. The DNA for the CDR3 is TGTGCCAGCACCGGGACAAGCCACGAGCAGTACTTC.

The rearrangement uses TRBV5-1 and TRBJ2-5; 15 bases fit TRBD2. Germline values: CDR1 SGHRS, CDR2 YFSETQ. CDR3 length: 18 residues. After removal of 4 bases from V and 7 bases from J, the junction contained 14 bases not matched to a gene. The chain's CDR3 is CASSTGLAGGFLYVTQYF. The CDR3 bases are TGCGCCAGCAGCACGGGACTAGCGGGGGGATTTCTTTATGTGACCCAGTACTTC.

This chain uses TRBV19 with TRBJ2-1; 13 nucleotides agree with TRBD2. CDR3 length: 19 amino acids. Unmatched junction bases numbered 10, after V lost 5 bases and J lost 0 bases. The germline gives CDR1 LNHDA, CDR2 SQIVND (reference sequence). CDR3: CASSSRLAGGPHSYNEQFF. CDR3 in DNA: TGTGCCAGTAGTTCCCGACTAGCGGGGGGACCTCACTCCTACAATGAGCAGTTCTTC.

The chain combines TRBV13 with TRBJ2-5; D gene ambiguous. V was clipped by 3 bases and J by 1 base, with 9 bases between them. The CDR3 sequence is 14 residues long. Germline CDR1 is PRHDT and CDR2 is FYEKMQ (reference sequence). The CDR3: CASSFFAGQETQYF. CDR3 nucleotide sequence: TGTGCCAGCAGCTTTTTCGCAGGCCAAGAGACCCAGTACTTC.

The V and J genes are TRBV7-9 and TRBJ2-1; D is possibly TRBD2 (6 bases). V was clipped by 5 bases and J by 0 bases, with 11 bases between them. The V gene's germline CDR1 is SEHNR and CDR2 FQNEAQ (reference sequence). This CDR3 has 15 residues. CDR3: CASSPDGGSYNEQFF. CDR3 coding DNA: TGTGCCAGCAGCCCCGACGGGGGCTCCTACAATGAGCAGTTCTTC.

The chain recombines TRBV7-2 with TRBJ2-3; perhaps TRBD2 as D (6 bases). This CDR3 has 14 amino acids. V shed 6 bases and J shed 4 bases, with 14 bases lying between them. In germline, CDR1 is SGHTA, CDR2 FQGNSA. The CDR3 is CASRRESGADTQYF. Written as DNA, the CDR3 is TGTGCCAGCAGACGGGAGTCAGGCGCAGATACGCAGTATTTT. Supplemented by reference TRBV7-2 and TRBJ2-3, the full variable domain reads GAGVSQSPSNKVTEKGKDVELRCDPISGHTALYWYRQSLGQGLEFLIYFQGNSAPDKSGLPSDRFSAERTGGSVSTLTIQRTQQEDSAVYLCASRRESGADTQYFGPGTRLTVL.

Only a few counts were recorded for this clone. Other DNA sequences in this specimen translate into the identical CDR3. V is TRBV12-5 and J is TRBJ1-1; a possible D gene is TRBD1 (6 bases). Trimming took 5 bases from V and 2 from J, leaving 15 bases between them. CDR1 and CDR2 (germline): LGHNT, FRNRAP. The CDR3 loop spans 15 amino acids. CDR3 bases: TGTGCTAGTGGTCTGCACAGGGACCTAAACACTGAAGCTTTCTTT. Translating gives CASGLHRDLNTEAFF. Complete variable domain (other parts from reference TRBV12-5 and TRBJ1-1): DARVTQTPRHKVTEMGQEVTMRCQPILGHNTVFWYRQTMMQGLELLAYFRNRAPLDDSGMPKDRFSAEMPDATLATLKIQPSEPRDSAVYFCASGLHRDLNTEAFFGQGTRLTVV.

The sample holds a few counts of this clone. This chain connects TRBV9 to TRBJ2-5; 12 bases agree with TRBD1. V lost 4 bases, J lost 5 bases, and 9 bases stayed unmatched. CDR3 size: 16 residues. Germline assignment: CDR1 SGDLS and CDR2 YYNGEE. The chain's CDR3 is CASSQMGQGAGETQYF. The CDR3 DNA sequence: TGTGCCAGCAGCCAGATGGGACAGGGGGCGGGGGAGACCCAGTACTTC.

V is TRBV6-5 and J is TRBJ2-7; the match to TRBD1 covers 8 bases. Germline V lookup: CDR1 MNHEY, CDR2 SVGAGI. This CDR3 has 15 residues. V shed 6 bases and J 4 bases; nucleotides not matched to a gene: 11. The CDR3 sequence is CASRSARGLWYEQYF. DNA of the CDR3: TGTGCCAGCAGGTCAGCCAGGGGGCTTTGGTACGAGCAGTACTTC.

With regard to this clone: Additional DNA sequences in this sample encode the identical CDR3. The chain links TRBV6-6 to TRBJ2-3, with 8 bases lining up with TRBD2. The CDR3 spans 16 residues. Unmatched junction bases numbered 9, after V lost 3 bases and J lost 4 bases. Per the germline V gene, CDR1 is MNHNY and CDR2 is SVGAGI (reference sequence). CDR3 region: CASSYVVRGAADTQYF. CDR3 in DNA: TGTGCCAGCAGTTATGTGGTGCGGGGGGCTGCAGATACGCAGTATTTT.

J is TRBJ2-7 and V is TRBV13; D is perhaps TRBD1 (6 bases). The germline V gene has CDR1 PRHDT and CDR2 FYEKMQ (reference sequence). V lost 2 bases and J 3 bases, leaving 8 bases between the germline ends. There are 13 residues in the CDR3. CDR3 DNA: TGTGCCAGCAGCTTAACAGGGAACTACGAGCAGTACTTC. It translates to CASSLTGNYEQYF.

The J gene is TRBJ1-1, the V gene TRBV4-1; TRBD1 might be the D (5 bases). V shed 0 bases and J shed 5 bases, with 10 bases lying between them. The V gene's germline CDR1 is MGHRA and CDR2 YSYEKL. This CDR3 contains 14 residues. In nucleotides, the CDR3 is TGCGCCAGCAGCCAAGATAGGGGACCGACTGAAGCTTTCTTT. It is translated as CASSQDRGPTEAFF.

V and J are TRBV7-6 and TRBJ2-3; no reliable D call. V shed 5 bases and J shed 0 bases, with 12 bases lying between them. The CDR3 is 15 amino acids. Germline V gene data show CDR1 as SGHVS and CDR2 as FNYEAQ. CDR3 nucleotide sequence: TGTGCCAGCAGCACTACACAAGCTAGCACAGATACGCAGTATTTT. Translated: CASSTTQASTDTQYF.

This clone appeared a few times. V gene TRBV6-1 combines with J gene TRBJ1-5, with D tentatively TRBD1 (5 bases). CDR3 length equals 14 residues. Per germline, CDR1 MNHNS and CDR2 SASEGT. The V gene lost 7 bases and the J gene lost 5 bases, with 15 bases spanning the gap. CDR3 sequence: CASTDRDGYQPQHF. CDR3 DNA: TGTGCCAGCACCGACCGGGACGGGTATCAGCCCCAGCATTTT.

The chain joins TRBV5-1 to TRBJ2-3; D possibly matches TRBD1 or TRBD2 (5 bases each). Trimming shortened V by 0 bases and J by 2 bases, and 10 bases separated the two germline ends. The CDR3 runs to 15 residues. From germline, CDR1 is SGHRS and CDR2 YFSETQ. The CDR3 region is CASSLAGQSTDTQYF. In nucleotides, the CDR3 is TGCGCCAGCAGCTTGGCGGGGCAATCCACAGATACGCAGTATTTT.

CDR3 sequence (DNA): TGTGCCAGCAGCCGTACCCGGGGCGAAAAGACCCAGTACTTC. Protein product: CASSRTRGEKTQYF. This chain uses TRBV28 with TRBJ2-5; either TRBD1 or TRBD2 may supply D (5 bases each). The CDR3 covers 14 residues. The V and J ends lost 6 bases and 6 bases respectively, with 17 bases between them. Germline-derived CDR1 and CDR2 are MDHEN and SYDVKM.